This entry concerns a single T cell receptor (beta chain). The source of the sample is a study of blood T cell repertoires in COVID-19. Per germline, CDR1 LGHNA and CDR2 YNFKEQ. This CDR3 is built from 18 residues. Losses at the gene ends were 4 bases for V and 0 bases for J; bases not matched to a gene: 3. Original methodology: Cell counts per sample came from amplifying reference gene primers. Profiling relied on immunoSEQ multiplex PCR, and the TCRdb table lists in-frame clones only, not all of them. V and J calls and clone size come straight from that table; D and trimming were deduced from the DNA. The sample shows about 180,000 clones, less than 85% of them seen only once.

The V call is TRBV4-2, the J call TRBJ2-2; TRBD2 aligns across 15 bases. Sequenced: peripheral blood. The TCR sequence derives from a human donor in a cohort sampled during active COVID-19. Written as DNA, the CDR3 is TGTGCCAGCAGCCTGGGACTAGCGGGGGGTGCGAACACCGGGGAGCTGTTTTTT. Encoded protein: CASSLGLAGGANTGELFF.